A selection of T cell receptor beta chains follows, all from one sample in a study of control samples from healthy donors and cancer patients. TCRdb keeps only in-frame clones here, not all; method: immunoSEQ multiplex PCR. Found here are 150,000 or so clones, approximately 90% of them singletons; the top ten hold approximately 0.7%. Sequenced sample: blood. The receptor source for this set is a young woman in good health. The CDR3 runs from the conserved cysteine through the conserved F or W. Fields, in order: CDR3 length, V gene, clone size, J gene, D gene, CDR3 DNA, CDR3 protein. The D gene is left open where the match is weak. Clone size is not always given. Where it is, it says once, few, many or a class for expanded clones.

>13|TRBV3-1/TRBV3-2|.|TRBJ2-7|.
TGTGCCAGCAGCCTGGACTCCTCCTACGAGCAGTACTTC
CASSLDSSYEQYF
>15|TRBV28|once|TRBJ2-3|.
TGTGCCAGCAGTAAGGCGCAGGTCAACACAGATACGCAGTATTTT
CASSKAQVNTDTQYF
>13|TRBV5-1|.|TRBJ2-7|.
TGCGCCAGCAGCAGGGACACATCCTACGAGCAGTACTTC
CASSRDTSYEQYF
>18|TRBV23-1|.|TRBJ2-7|.
TGCGCCAGCAGTCGGGGAGGGGGCGCGGACAAGTGCTCCTACGAGCAGTACTTC
CASSRGGGADKCSYEQYF
>14|TRBV20-1|.|TRBJ2-7|TRBD2
TGCAGTGCTAGTCGGCTAGCGGTTACCTACGAGCAGTACTTC
CSASRLAVTYEQYF
>14|TRBV28|once|TRBJ2-3|TRBD2
TGTGCCAGCAGACTAGCGGGGGTCACAGATACGCAGTATTTT
CASRLAGVTDTQYF
>18|TRBV18|.|TRBJ2-6|.
TGTGCCAGCTCACCGTTCTCCAGGGTAGACTCTGGGGCCAACGTCCTGACTTTC
CASSPFSRVDSGANVLTF
>13|TRBV6-5|.|TRBJ2-2|.
TGTGCCAGCAGTTACCATTTCACCGGGGAGCTGTTTTTT
CASSYHFTGELFF
>15|TRBV23-1|.|TRBJ1-1|.
TGCGCCAGCAGTCTACTCGGACAGTTGAACACTGAAGCTTTCTTT
CASSLLGQLNTEAFF
>12|TRBV10-3|.|TRBJ2-7|TRBD1
TGTGCCATCAACGCAGGGGGCTACGAGCAGTACTTC
CAINAGGYEQYF
>13|TRBV7-6|.|TRBJ2-7|.
TGTGCCAGCAGCTTTGGAGACTCCTACGAGCAGTACTTC
CASSFGDSYEQYF
>14|TRBV24-1|.|TRBJ1-2|TRBD1
TGTGCCACCAGTGATGCCGGGACAGCCTATGGCTACACCTTC
CATSDAGTAYGYTF
>13|TRBV12-3/TRBV12-4|.|TRBJ2-7|.
TGTGCCAGCAGTTTAAAGGGCACCTACGAGCAGTACTTC
CASSLKGTYEQYF
>14|TRBV28|.|TRBJ2-1|.
TGTGCCAGCTCCGACGTGCGGACACACAATGAGCAGTTCTTC
CASSDVRTHNEQFF
>12|TRBV2|.|TRBJ1-5|.
TGTGCCAGCGCGAGGTACAATCAGCCCCAGCATTTT
CASARYNQPQHF
>13|TRBV12-3/TRBV12-4|.|TRBJ2-3|.
TGTGCCAGCAGTTTATGGGACACAGATACGCAGTATTTT
CASSLWDTDTQYF
>13|TRBV28|.|TRBJ1-1|.
TGTGCCAGCAAGAGGACCGGGATCCTTGAAGCTTTCTTT
CASKRTGILEAFF
>13|TRBV5-8|.|TRBJ2-1|.
TGTGCCAGCAGCTTCGCCCCCGACAATGAGCAGTTCTTC
CASSFAPDNEQFF
>19|TRBV18|few|TRBJ1-5|TRBD1
TGTGCCAGCTCACAGGAACGGACAGGGGGCGCGGGAAGCAATCAGCCCCAGCATTTT
CASSQERTGGAGSNQPQHF
>15|TRBV10-3|.|TRBJ2-7|TRBD2
TGTGCCATCAGTGATTCTAGCGGGACTACCTACGAGCAGTACTTC
CAISDSSGTTYEQYF
>15|TRBV9|.|TRBJ2-5|TRBD1
TGTGCCAGCAGCGTAGAGGCAGGGGGCCAAGAGACCCAGTACTTC
CASSVEAGGQETQYF
>14|TRBV3-1/TRBV3-2|.|TRBJ2-7|.
TGTGCCAGCAGCCAAGGGTACTGGTCCTACGAGCAGTACTTC
CASSQGYWSYEQYF
>16|TRBV19|.|TRBJ1-5|TRBD1
TGTGCCAGTAGTCCCGAGGGACAGGGGTATATTCAGCCCCAGCATTTT
CASSPEGQGYIQPQHF
>14|TRBV5-1|.|TRBJ1-1|.
TGCGCCAGCAGCTTGGTGGCCCGGGGCACTGAAGCTTTCTTT
CASSLVARGTEAFF
>13|TRBV6-5|.|TRBJ2-7|TRBD2
TGTGCCAGCAGTTACGCGGGGGCCTACGAGCAGTACTTC
CASSYAGAYEQYF
>13|TRBV24-1|.|TRBJ1-4|.
TGTGCCACCAGTGATTTGCGGGCTGGGGAACTGTTTTTT
CATSDLRAGELFF
>16|TRBV6-5|.|TRBJ2-3|TRBD2
TGTGCCAGCAGTTCCTCGAAGACTAGCGGAACAGATACGCAGTATTTT
CASSSSKTSGTDTQYF
>18|TRBV15|.|TRBJ2-5|TRBD2
TGTGCCACCAGCAGAGAGGGACCGACTAGCGGGAGTCGGGAGACCCAGTACTTC
CATSREGPTSGSRETQYF
>12|TRBV30|.|TRBJ1-5|.
TGTGCCTGGAGTGTAGGGGGGCAGCCCCAGCATTTT
CAWSVGGQPQHF
>13|TRBV19|.|TRBJ2-1|.
TGTGCCAGTAGTTATAGAGAGGGATATGAGCAGTTCTTC
CASSYREGYEQFF
>14|TRBV7-2|.|TRBJ2-1|TRBD2
TGTGCCAGCAGCTTATTAGCGGGAGTCGGTGAGCAGTTCTTC
CASSLLAGVGEQFF
>17|TRBV7-9|.|TRBJ2-6|.
TGTGCCAGCAGCTCCTTGACCATATCGTCTGGGGCCAACGTCCTGACTTTC
CASSSLTISSGANVLTF
>13|TRBV9|.|TRBJ2-1|.
TGTGCCAGCAGCTTATGGCTCGGCGATGAGCAGTTCTTC
CASSLWLGDEQFF
>15|TRBV6-5|few|TRBJ1-2|.
TGTGCCAGCAGTTACTCGATGGCAGGGAACTATGGCTACACCTTC
CASSYSMAGNYGYTF
>12|TRBV5-5|.|TRBJ2-7|.
TGTGCCAGCAGCACAGGGAGCTACGAGCAGTACTTC
CASSTGSYEQYF
>17|TRBV3-1/TRBV3-2|.|TRBJ2-7|.
TGTGCCAGCAGCCAAGATATGGGACGCCAAATAGGGGACGAGCAGTACTTC
CASSQDMGRQIGDEQYF
>14|TRBV6-5|.|TRBJ2-7|.
TGTGCCAGCAGCCCCCTTCTGGGAGCCCACGAGCAGTACTTC
CASSPLLGAHEQYF
>16|TRBV19|.|TRBJ1-1|TRBD1
TGTGCCAGTAGTATAGGGGAGGACAGGGCGAGCACTGAAGCTTTCTTT
CASSIGEDRASTEAFF
>15|TRBV28|.|TRBJ2-7|TRBD1
TGTGCCAGCAGTTTAGCGACAGGGGGACGCGACGAGCAGTACTTC
CASSLATGGRDEQYF
>13|TRBV6-2/TRBV6-3|.|TRBJ2-7|.
TGTGCCAGCATCCCGGACGGACCCGGGGCGCAGTACTTC
CASIPDGPGAQYF
>15|TRBV7-2|.|TRBJ2-7|TRBD2
TGTGCCAGCAGCCCCAGGACTAGCGGTACCTACGAGCAGTACTTC
CASSPRTSGTYEQYF
>18|TRBV7-6|.|TRBJ2-6|.
TGTGCCAGCAGCTTGCGTAAGGCAGGGGAATCTGGGGCCAACGTCCTGACTTTC
CASSLRKAGESGANVLTF
>15|TRBV24-1|.|TRBJ1-2|TRBD1
TGTGCCACCAGTGACCCCGGGGAGGGGGCGGATGGCTACACCTTC
CATSDPGEGADGYTF
>13|TRBV12-3/TRBV12-4|.|TRBJ2-1|.
TGTGCCAGCAGTTCCAGACCGAACAATGAGCAGTTCTTC
CASSSRPNNEQFF
>15|TRBV27|.|TRBJ1-2|.
TGTGCCAGCGCCAGAGATCAGGGGATAGCCTATGGCTACACCTTC
CASARDQGIAYGYTF
>13|TRBV19|.|TRBJ1-1|.
TGTGCCAGTAGGGAAGTACGGAACACTGAAGCTTTCTTT
CASREVRNTEAFF